This TCR beta chain was sequenced for a study of molecular identifiers for immune sequencing clone quantification. Via MiXCR, TCRdb re-called the PCR reads, giving one row per CDR3 protein. The table lists more than 450,000 distinct CDR3 sequences, approximately 25% of them singletons. As concerns this clonotype: Its antigen is not known.

Per germline, CDR1 SGHAT and CDR2 FQDESV (reference sequence). Trimming took off 1 base at V and 6 bases at J, with 11 bases between the two ends. The CDR3 is made up of 14 amino acids. Sorted inputs of roughly 17,000 to 1,100,000 cells, with 10%, 30% or 50% RNA, yielded naive CD8 libraries. Study-wide points: A single cell's spiked Jurkat TCR RNA was reportedly detectable among roughly 1 million naive cells.

The clonotype comes from a human donor in good health. Some libraries in this study had Jurkat cell RNA spiked in. V usage is TRBV11-1 and J usage is TRBJ2-3, with D unclear. Material: naive CD8+ T cells from blood, with Jurkat cell RNA spiked in. The sample's subset: FACS-sorted CD8+CD4-CCR7+CD45RA+ naive T cells. In DNA, the CDR3 is TGTGCCAGCAGCTTAGGGACCGAAGGGGATACGCAGTATTTT. Translated, it gives CASSLGTEGDTQYF.